The next 15 T cell receptor beta chains were all read from a single sample in a study of T-cell memory formation after mild COVID-19. TCRdb called the 5' RACE reads again in MiXCR, with one record for every CDR3 protein. The sample has a few hundred thousand distinct CDR3 sequences; just under 20% are singletons. Sequenced material: PBMCs or a T cell subset sorted from them (not recorded which). All receptors come from a man younger than 35 who had mild COVID-19 (a few samples of this study predate the infection). Cell type and time point are not known.

The chain links TRBV4-1 to TRBJ2-5; no reliable D call. Germline CDR1 MGHRA, CDR2 YSYEKL. This CDR3 comprises 13 residues. The V and J ends lost 4 bases and 4 bases respectively, with 10 bases between them. This CDR3 is CASSPDDPETQYF. The CDR3 DNA follows: TGCGCCAGCAGCCCGGACGATCCAGAGACCCAGTACTTC.

V usage is TRBV11-2 and J usage is TRBJ1-1; possibly TRBD1 for D (6 bases). Germline CDR1 SGHAT, CDR2 FQNNGV. The CDR3 contains 15 residues. V was cut by 5 bases and J by 5 bases, with 18 bases left in between. CDR3 sequence (DNA): TGTGCCAGCAGCAGCCTTCGGGGGCAAGGTACTGAAGCTTTCTTT. Its translation: CASSSLRGQGTEAFF.

The chain combines TRBV4-2 with TRBJ1-4; D is ambiguous. CDR1 and CDR2 from the germline V gene are LGHNA and YNFKEQ. The CDR3 totals 14 residues. V was pared by 3 bases and J by 0 bases, with 5 bases between. CDR3 DNA sequence: TGTGCCAGCAGCCAGCAGACAACTAATGAAAAACTGTTTTTT. Translation: CASSQQTTNEKLFF.

The V gene is TRBV6-2 or TRBV6-3, the J gene TRBJ1-1; maybe TRBD1 (5 bases). This CDR3 comprises 14 residues. The V end was cut by 6 bases, the J end by 11 bases, with 22 bases between. CDR1 is MNHEY, CDR2 SVGEGT, per germline. CDR3 DNA: TGTGCCAGCAGGCCAGACGGGACCTGGGTAGTGGCTTTCTTT. This translates into CASRPDGTWVVAFF.

This clonotype was seen only a few times. This chain connects TRBV5-1 to TRBJ2-1; TRBD2 matches at 8 bases. This CDR3 spans 15 amino acids. In germline, CDR1 is SGHRS, CDR2 YFSETQ. J lost 9 bases, V lost 2 bases, and 10 bases had no gene match. The CDR3 region has the DNA TGCGCCAGCAGCTTAGATGTCGGGGGGGCCGGTGAGCAGTTCTTC. Amino acid sequence: CASSLDVGGAGEQFF.

This clonotype was recorded many times. The CDR3: CSAPRPPAVTQYF. Written as DNA, the CDR3 is TGCAGTGCTCCTCGGCCCCCTGCTGTTACGCAGTATTTT. The chain links TRBV20-1 to TRBJ2-3, with unresolved D. The CDR3 is 13 amino acids. The germline V and J ends were trimmed by 5 bases and 8 bases, with 17 bases remaining between them. The germline V gene encodes CDR1 DFQATT and CDR2 SNEGSKA (reference sequence).

The V gene is TRBV11-2, the J gene TRBJ2-4, with D possibly being TRBD2 (5 bases). CDR3 length: 15 residues. The germline gives CDR1 SGHAT, CDR2 FQNNGV. Trimming left V 3 bases short and J 0 bases short, with 9 bases between. The CDR3 bases are TGTGCCAGCAGCTTCGGGGAGATAGCCAAAAACATTCAGTACTTC. Translated, it gives CASSFGEIAKNIQYF.

The chain recombines TRBV2 with TRBJ1-4; the match to TRBD1 covers 10 bases. The CDR3 runs 16 residues. Trimming at V came to 8 bases and at J to 7 bases, leaving 13 bases not matched to a gene. Germline-derived CDR1 and CDR2 are SNHLY and FYNNEI. In nucleotides, the CDR3 is TGTGCCAGCTCGGGGGACAGACAGGGGGCGCTTGAAAAACTGTTTTTT. This sequence encodes CASSGDRQGALEKLFF.

The rearrangement uses TRBV25-1 and TRBJ2-5, with D perhaps given as TRBD1 or TRBD2 (6 bases each). Germline loops: CDR1 MGHDK, CDR2 SYGVNS. The CDR3 runs to 16 residues. V gave up 7 bases and J gave up 2 bases, with 20 bases separating them. The DNA for the CDR3 is TGTGCCAGCATGCGAAACGGGGGCGTCCTTCAAGAGACCCAGTACTTC. It translates to CASMRNGGVLQETQYF.

This rearrangement joins TRBV5-1 to TRBJ1-2; no clear D gene. Trimming pared 0 bases from V and 8 bases from J, leaving 14 bases between. The CDR3 is 14 amino acids. Germline-derived CDR1 and CDR2 are SGHRS and YFSETQ. The CDR3 DNA sequence: TGCGCCAGCAGCTTGGCTGACGGGGTTGACGGCTACACCTTC. Protein: CASSLADGVDGYTF. The entire variable domain, with the rest obtained from reference TRBV5-1 and TRBJ1-2, is as follows: KAGVTQTPRYLIKTRGQQVTLSCSPISGHRSVSWYQQTPGQGLQFLFEYFSETQRNKGNFPGRFSGRQFSNSRSEMNVSTLELGDSALYLCASSLADGVDGYTFGSGTRLTVV.

There are many counts of this clonotype. The chain has TRBV5-1 and TRBJ2-3; 7 bases fit TRBD2. Looked up from germline, CDR1 is SGHRS and CDR2 is YFSETQ. Unmatched junction bases numbered 9, after V lost 0 bases and J lost 2 bases. The CDR3 length is 17 residues. For the CDR3, the DNA is TGCGCCAGCAGCTTGGCTGTTACGGGGGGACTCACAGATACGCAGTATTTT. Translating gives CASSLAVTGGLTDTQYF.

The genes are TRBV20-1 and TRBJ1-5, with 8 bases identical to TRBD1. The J segment lost 6 bases and the V segment lost 1 base, leaving 8 bases of the junction unmatched. Germline CDR1 and CDR2: DFQATT and SNEGSKA (reference sequence). The CDR3 has 15 amino acids. The CDR3 region is CSARAGDRGGQPQHF. The CDR3 nucleotides are TGCAGTGCTAGAGCAGGTGACAGGGGAGGTCAGCCCCAGCATTTT.

This sequence joins TRBV5-1 and TRBJ2-1; D is unclear. The V end was cut by 3 bases, the J end by 3 bases, with 19 bases between. Germline CDR1 reads SGHRS; CDR2 reads YFSETQ. CDR3 length: 17 residues. The CDR3 nucleotides read TGCGCCAGCAGCTGGGTCCTCGTCGGTAGTAACTACAATGAGCAGTTCTTC. It yields the protein CASSWVLVGSNYNEQFF.

The chain is built from TRBV19 and TRBJ2-1; a possible D gene is TRBD2 (5 bases). The CDR3 contains 12 residues. Per the germline V gene, CDR1 is LNHDA and CDR2 is SQIVND (reference sequence). Trimming left V 4 bases short and J 9 bases short, with 10 bases between. The chain's CDR3 is CASSTEGREQFF. CDR3 DNA sequence: TGTGCCAGTAGTACAGAGGGCCGTGAGCAGTTCTTC.

This chain joins TRBV7-9 and TRBJ1-4; D may be TRBD1 (6 bases). V shed 5 bases and J shed 4 bases, with 20 bases lying between them. Germline lookup yields CDR1 SEHNR and CDR2 FQNEAQ (reference sequence). The CDR3 is 17 residues long. CDR3 in amino acids: CASSQLRQGPYNEKLFF. The CDR3 region has the DNA TGTGCCAGCAGCCAGCTTCGCCAGGGGCCATATAATGAAAAACTGTTTTTT.